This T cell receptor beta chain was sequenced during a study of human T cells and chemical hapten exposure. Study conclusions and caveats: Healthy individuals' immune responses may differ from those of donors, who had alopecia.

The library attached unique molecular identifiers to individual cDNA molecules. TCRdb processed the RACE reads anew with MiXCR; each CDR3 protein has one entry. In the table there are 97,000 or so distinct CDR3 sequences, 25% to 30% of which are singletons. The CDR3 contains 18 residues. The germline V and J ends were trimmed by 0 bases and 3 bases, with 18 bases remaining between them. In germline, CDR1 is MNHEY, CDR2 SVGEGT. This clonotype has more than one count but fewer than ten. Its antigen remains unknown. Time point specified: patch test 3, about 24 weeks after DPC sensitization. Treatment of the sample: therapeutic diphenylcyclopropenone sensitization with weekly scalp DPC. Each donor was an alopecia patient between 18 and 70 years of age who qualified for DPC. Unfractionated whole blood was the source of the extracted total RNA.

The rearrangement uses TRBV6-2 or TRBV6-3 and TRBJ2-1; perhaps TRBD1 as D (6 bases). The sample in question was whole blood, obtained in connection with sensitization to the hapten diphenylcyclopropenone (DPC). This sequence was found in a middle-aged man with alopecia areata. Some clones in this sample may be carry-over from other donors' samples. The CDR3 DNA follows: TGTGCCAGCAGTTACTCCCCCGAACAGGGATGGTACTACAATGAGCAGTTCTTC. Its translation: CASSYSPEQGWYYNEQFF.